One TCR beta chain is described in this entry. The junction and the germline gene differ at one end; a read error may be behind it. The library came from three nested PCR rounds adapted from ARM-PCR protocols. MiXCR, applied by TCRdb to the multiplex PCR reads, yields one record per CDR3 protein. The sample records under 150,000 distinct CDR3 sequences, around 60% being singletons. This sample is part of a study of tumor and adjacent non-tumor tissue in lung cancer. About the research overall: Patients comprised about a dozen adenocarcinoma, 2 squamous cell carcinoma and 1 small cell lung cancer.

The CDR3 consists of 14 residues. RNA was extracted from bulk tissue without any cell sorting. Specimen: lung tumor tissue. The TCR sequence derives from a man aged 55 to 70 with small cell lung cancer. The chain carries TRBV12-3 or TRBV12-4 and TRBJ1-5, with a tentative D call TRBD1 (6 bases). In nucleotides, the CDR3 is TGTGCCAGCAGTTTTAGCAGGGGCAATCAGGCCCAGCATTTT. This gives the protein CASSFSRGNQAQHF.